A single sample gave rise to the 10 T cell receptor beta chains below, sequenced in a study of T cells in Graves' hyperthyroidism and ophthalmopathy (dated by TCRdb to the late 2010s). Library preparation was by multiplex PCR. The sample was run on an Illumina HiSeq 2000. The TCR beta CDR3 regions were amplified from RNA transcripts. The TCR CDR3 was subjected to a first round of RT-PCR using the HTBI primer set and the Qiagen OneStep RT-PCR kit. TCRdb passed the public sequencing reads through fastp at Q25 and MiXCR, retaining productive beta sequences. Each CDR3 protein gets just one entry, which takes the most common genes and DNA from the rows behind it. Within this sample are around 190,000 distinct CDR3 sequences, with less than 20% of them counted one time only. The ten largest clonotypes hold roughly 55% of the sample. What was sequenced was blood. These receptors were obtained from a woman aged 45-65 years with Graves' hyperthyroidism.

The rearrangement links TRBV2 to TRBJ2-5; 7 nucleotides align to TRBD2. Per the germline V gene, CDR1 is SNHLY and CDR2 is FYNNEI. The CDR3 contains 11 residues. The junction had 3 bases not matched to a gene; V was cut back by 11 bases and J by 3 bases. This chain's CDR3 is CAGREEETQYF. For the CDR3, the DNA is TGTGCCGGCCGGGAGGAAGAGACCCAGTACTTC.

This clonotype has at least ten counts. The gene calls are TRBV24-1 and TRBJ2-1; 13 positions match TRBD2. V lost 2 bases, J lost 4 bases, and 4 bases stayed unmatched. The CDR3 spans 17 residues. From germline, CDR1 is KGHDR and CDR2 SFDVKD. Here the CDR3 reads CATSDSPGLAGYNEQFF. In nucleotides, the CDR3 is TGTGCCACCAGTGATTCCCCGGGACTAGCGGGGTACAATGAGCAGTTCTTC.

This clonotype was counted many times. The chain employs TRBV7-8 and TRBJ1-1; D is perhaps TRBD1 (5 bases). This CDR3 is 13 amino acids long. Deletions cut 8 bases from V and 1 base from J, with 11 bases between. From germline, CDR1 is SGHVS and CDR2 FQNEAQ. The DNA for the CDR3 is TGTGCCAGCGCTGGGGGGGGGAACACTGAAGCTTTCTTT. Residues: CASAGGGNTEAFF.

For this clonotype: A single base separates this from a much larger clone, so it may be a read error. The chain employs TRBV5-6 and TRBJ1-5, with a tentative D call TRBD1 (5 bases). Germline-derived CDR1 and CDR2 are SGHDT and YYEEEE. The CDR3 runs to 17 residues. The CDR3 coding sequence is TGTACCAGCAGCTTAGCGGCCGCGGGGGATAGCAATCAGCCCCAGCATTTT. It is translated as CTSSLAAAGDSNQPQHF.

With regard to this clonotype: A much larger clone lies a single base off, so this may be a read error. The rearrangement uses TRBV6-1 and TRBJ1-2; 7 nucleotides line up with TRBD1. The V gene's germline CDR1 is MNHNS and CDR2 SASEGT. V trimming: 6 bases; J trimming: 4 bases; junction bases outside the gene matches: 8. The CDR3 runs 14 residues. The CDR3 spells CASRRTGLAYGYTF. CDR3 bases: TGTGCCAGCAGGAGGACAGGCCTAGCCTATGGCTACACCTTC.

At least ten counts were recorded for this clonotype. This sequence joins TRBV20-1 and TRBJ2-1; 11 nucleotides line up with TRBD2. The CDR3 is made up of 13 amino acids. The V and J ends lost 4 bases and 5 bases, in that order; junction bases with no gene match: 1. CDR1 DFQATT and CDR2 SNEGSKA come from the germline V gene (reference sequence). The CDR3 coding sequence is TGCAGTGCTAAGACTAGCGGGGACAATGAGCAGTTCTTC. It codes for CSAKTSGDNEQFF.

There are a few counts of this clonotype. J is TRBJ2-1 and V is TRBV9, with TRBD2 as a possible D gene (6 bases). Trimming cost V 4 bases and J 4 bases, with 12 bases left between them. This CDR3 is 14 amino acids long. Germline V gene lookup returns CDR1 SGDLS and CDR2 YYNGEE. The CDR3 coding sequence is TGTGCCAGCAGCCCACAGGAGGGGTACAATGAGCAGTTCTTC. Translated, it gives CASSPQEGYNEQFF. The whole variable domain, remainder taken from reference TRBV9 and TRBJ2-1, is DSGVTQTPKHLITATGQRVTLRCSPRSGDLSVYWYQQSLDQGLQFLIQYYNGEERAKGNILERFSAQQFPDLHSELNLSSLELGDSALYFCASSPQEGYNEQFFGPGTRLTVL.

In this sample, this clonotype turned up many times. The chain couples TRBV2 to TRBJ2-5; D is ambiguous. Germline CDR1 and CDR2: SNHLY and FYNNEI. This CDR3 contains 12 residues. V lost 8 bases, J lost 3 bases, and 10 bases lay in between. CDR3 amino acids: CASRFGEETQYF. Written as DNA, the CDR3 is TGTGCCAGCCGTTTCGGAGAAGAGACCCAGTACTTC. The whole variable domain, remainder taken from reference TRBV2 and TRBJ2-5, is EPEVTQTPSHQVTQMGQEVILRCVPISNHLYFYWYRQILGQKVEFLVSFYNNEISEKSEIFDDQFSVERPDGSNFTLKIRSTKLEDSAMYFCASRFGEETQYFGPGTRLLVL.

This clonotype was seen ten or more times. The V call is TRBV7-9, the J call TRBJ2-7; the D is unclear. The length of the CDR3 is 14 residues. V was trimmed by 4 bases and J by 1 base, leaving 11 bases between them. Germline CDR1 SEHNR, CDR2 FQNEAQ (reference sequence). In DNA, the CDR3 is TGTGCCAGCAGCTCTTCTCGACTTTCCTACGAGCAGTACTTC. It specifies CASSSSRLSYEQYF. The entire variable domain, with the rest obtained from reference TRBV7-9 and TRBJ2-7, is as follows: DTGVSQNPRHKITKRGQNVTFRCDPISEHNRLYWYRQTLGQGPEFLTYFQNEAQLEKSRLLSDRFSAERPKGSFSTLEIQRTEQGDSAMYLCASSSSRLSYEQYFGPGTRLTVT.

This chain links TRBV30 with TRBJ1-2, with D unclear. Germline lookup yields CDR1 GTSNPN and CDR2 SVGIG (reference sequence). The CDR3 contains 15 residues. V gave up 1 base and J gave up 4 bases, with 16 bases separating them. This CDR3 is CAWSEDPGSFYGYTF. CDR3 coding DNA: TGTGCCTGGAGTGAGGATCCTGGGTCCTTCTATGGCTACACCTTC.